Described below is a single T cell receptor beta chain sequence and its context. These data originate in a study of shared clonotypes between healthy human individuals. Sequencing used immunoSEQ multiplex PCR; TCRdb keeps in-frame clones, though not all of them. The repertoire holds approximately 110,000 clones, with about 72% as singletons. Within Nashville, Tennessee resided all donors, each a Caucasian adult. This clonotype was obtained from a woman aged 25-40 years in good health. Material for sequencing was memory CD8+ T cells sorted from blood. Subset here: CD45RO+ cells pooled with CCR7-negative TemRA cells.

The CDR3 region is CASSFDSESYEQYF. DNA for the CDR3: TGTGCCAGCAGTTTTGATAGCGAGTCCTACGAGCAGTACTTC. The chain has TRBV6-4 and TRBJ2-7; tentative D call: TRBD2 (5 bases). The CDR3 has 14 residues. V was shortened by 5 bases and J by 1 base, with 12 bases between the two germline ends. CDR1 MRHNA and CDR2 SNTAGT come from the germline V gene.